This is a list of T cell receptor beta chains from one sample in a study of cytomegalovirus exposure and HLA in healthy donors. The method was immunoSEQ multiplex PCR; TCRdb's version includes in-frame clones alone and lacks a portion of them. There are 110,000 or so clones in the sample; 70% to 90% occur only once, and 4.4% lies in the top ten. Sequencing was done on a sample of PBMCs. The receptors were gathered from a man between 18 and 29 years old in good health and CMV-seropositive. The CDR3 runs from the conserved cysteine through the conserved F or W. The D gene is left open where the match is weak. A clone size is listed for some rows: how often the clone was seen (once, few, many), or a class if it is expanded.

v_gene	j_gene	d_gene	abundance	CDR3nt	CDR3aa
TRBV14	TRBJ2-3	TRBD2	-	TGTGCCAGCAGCCCTAGCGGGGAGTACACAGATACGCAGTATTTT	CASSPSGEYTDTQYF
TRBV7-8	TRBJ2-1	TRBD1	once	TGTGCCAGCAGGACCGGACAGGGGGACTCCTACAATGAGCAGTTCTTC	CASRTGQGDSYNEQFF
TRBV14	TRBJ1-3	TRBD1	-	TGTGCCAGCAGCCCGACAGGGGTCCACACCATATATTTT	CASSPTGVHTIYF
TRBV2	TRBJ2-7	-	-	TGTGCCAGCAGTGGGGCAGGGGTGGACGAGCAGTACTTC	CASSGAGVDEQYF
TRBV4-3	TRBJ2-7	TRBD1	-	TGCGCCAGCAGCCAAGGGACAGGGGGCTCTCTCTACGAGCAGTACTTC	CASSQGTGGSLYEQYF
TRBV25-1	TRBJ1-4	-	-	TGTGCCAGCAGTGAAAAAAGGGCATCTCGGGGAAATGTTGAAAAACTGTTTTTT	CASSEKRASRGNVEKLFF
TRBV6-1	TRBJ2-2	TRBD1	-	TGTGCCAGCATCGACAGGGGGCGCCCCGGGGAGCTGTTTTTT	CASIDRGRPGELFF
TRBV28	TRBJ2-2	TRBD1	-	TGTGCCAGCAGTTTAATCGGACAGGGCGAACGGGGGGAGCTGTTTTTT	CASSLIGQGERGELFF
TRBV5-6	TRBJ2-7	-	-	TGTGCCAGCAGCTTGAAGGTTACCATACTAAGCTCCTACGAGCAGTACTTC	CASSLKVTILSSYEQYF
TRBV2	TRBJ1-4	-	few	TGTGCCAGCAGTATGGACGGAGGTAATGAAAAACTGTTTTTT	CASSMDGGNEKLFF
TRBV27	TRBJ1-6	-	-	TGTGCCAGCAGTTTTTGGCCGGGGAGACAGGATTCTCCCTCCTATAATTCACCCCTCCACTTT	CASSFWPGRQDSPSYNSPLHF
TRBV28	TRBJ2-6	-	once	TGTGCCAGCAGCTCAATGGCCCCTGGGGCCAACGTCCTGACTTTC	CASSSMAPGANVLTF
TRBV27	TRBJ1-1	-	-	TGTGCCAGCAAACAGGGCTGGACTGAAGCTTTCTTT	CASKQGWTEAFF
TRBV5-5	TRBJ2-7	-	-	TGTGCCAGCAGCTTGGACAGTTACTACGAGCAGTACTTC	CASSLDSYYEQYF
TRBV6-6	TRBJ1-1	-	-	TGTGCCAGCAGTTACTCGGGCAGCGGGAGGACTGAAGCTTTCTTT	CASSYSGSGRTEAFF
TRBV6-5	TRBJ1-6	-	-	TGTGCCAGCAGTGACAAGGGAGAAAATTCACCCCTCCACTTT	CASSDKGENSPLHF
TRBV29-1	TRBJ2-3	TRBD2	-	TGCAGCGTTGAAGATAAGCGGGGGAGCACAGATACGCAGTATTTT	CSVEDKRGSTDTQYF
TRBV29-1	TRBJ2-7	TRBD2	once	TGCAGCGTTGGCCCCGGGGGGGTCTACGAGCAGTACTTC	CSVGPGGVYEQYF
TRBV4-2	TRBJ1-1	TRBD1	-	TGTGCCAGCAGCCAGGGACAGGGCTTAATGAACACTGAAGCTTTCTTT	CASSQGQGLMNTEAFF
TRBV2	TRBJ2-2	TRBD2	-	TGTGCCAGCAGTCCGACTAGCGGGGGGTTTGGCACCGGGGAGCTGTTTTTT	CASSPTSGGFGTGELFF
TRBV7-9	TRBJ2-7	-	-	TGTGCCAGCAGCTTACCCGGACTCGCCTACGAGCAGTACTTC	CASSLPGLAYEQYF
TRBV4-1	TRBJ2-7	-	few	TGCGCCAGCAGCCGATTGTACCAGTCCTCCTACGAGCAGTACTTC	CASSRLYQSSYEQYF
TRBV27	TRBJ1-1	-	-	TGTGCCAGCACCCTCGGGAACACTGAAGCTTTCTTT	CASTLGNTEAFF
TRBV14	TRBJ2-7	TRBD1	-	TGTGCCAGCAGCCTCGACAGGGTGAGCTCCTACGAGCAGTACTTC	CASSLDRVSSYEQYF
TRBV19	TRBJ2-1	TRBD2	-	TGTGCCAGTAGTAGGAGATCCCGGACTAGCGGGGATCTTGAGCAGTTCTTC	CASSRRSRTSGDLEQFF
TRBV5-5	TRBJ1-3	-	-	TGTGCCAGCAGCCTGAGGGAGGGGACGTACTCTGGAAACACCATATATTTT	CASSLREGTYSGNTIYF
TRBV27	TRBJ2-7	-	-	TGTGCCAGCAGTTTTCAACAGGGTGGATCTGCGACCTACGAGCAGTACTTC	CASSFQQGGSATYEQYF
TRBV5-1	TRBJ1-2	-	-	TGCGCCAGCAGCTTGGGGGTGAGTCCGCGGGGCTACACCTTC	CASSLGVSPRGYTF
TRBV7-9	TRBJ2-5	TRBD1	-	TGTGCCAGCAGCTTCCCGGGACAGGACGATGAATCGACCCAGTACTTC	CASSFPGQDDESTQYF
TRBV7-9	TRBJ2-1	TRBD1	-	TGTGCCAGCAGCCGTTCGGGACAGGTCAGCAATGAGCAGTTCTTC	CASSRSGQVSNEQFF
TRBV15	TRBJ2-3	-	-	TGTGCCACCAGCAGAGGCAGTCCCACAGATACGCAGTATTTT	CATSRGSPTDTQYF
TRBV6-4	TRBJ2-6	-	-	TGTGCCAGCAGTGGAGGAGGCTCTGGGGCCAACGTCCTGACTTTC	CASSGGGSGANVLTF
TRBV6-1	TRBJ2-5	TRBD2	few	TGTGCCAGCAGTGAAATTAGCGGGGACCAAGAGACCCAGTACTTC	CASSEISGDQETQYF
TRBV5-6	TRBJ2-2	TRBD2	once	TGTGCCAGCAGCCGGACTAGCGGGGTCGCGAACACCGGGGAGCTGTTTTTT	CASSRTSGVANTGELFF
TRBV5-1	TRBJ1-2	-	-	TGCGCCAGCAGCTCCAGCTTTACCGATGACAGGCTCTATGGCTACACCTTC	CASSSSFTDDRLYGYTF
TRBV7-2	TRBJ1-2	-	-	TGTGCCAGCAGCTTCGCGGGGGGCTACACCTTC	CASSFAGGYTF
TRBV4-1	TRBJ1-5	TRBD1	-	TGCGCCAGCAGCCCCCGGACAGGAGGTTTTCAGCCCCAGCATTTT	CASSPRTGGFQPQHF
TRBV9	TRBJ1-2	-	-	TGTGCCAGCAGCGTAGGGGCAGGGGATGGCTACACCTTC	CASSVGAGDGYTF
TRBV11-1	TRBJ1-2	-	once	TGTGCCAGCAGCCCCTCCGGGGAGGCGCTCTACACCTTC	CASSPSGEALYTF
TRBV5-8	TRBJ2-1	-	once	TGTGCCAGCAGCTTGACCCGGGGGAGCTCCTACAATGAGCAGTTCTTC	CASSLTRGSSYNEQFF
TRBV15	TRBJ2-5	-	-	TGTGCCACCAGCCTTCTCCAGGCGGAGGGGGAGACCCAGTACTTC	CATSLLQAEGETQYF
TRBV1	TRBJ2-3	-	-	TGCACCAGCAGCCACGGACTAGCGGGGGTAGATACGCAGTATTTT	CTSSHGLAGVDTQYF
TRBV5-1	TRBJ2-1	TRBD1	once	TGCGCCAGCAGCGCCCAGGGGGCCGGGTACAATGAGCAGTTCTTC	CASSAQGAGYNEQFF
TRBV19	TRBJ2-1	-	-	TGTGCCAGTAAGGGGGCGGGGAAGGATGAGCAGTTCTTC	CASKGAGKDEQFF
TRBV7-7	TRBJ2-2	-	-	TGTGCTAGCAGCTTAGTTTTCAGGAGGGGCACCGGGGAGCTGTTTTTT	CASSLVFRRGTGELFF
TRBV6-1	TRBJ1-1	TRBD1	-	TGTGCCAGCAGGGGACAGGGGATGAACACTGAAGCTTTCTTT	CASRGQGMNTEAFF
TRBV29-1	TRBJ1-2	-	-	TGCAGCGTTGAGTTGGGCCCCTATGGCTACACCTTC	CSVELGPYGYTF
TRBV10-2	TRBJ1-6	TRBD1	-	TGCGCCAGCAGTGAGAGACAGGGGTGGTCACCCCTCCACTTT	CASSERQGWSPLHF
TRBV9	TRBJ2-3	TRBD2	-	TGTGCCAGCAGCGTAAGGTCTAGCGGGGCTACGCAGTATTTT	CASSVRSSGATQYF
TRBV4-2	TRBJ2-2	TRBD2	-	TGTGCCAGCAGCCCGGGAGGGTCCGGGGAGCTGTTTTTT	CASSPGGSGELFF